The sequence of this T cell receptor beta chain was determined in a study of Graves' ophthalmopathy and Graves' hyperthyroidism. Fresh peripheral blood, 8.5 to 10 ml, was the PBMC source. Study-level results: Blood also harbored most expanded thyroid clonotypes above 0.001 frequency.

The CDR3 length is 14 residues. CDR1 and CDR2 (germline): MNHEY, SVGEGT. Note on this clonotype: The antigen remains undetermined. At one boundary the junction diverges from the germline segment, which might be a read error.

Amplified TCR beta CDR3 regions were obtained using RNA transcripts as template. First-round RT-PCR used HTBI primers; second-round multiplex PCR followed. Each CDR3 protein is one row after TCRdb ran MiXCR on the multiplex PCR reads. The sample has around 340,000 distinct CDR3 sequences, 17% seen once. The J gene is TRBJ1-2, the V gene TRBV6-2 or TRBV6-3, with a tentative D call TRBD1 (5 bases). The material sequenced was peripheral blood. The sequence was collected from an adult man with Graves' ophthalmopathy. CDR3 protein: CASSYLRVLRGYSF. The CDR3 DNA reads TGTGCCAGCAGTTACTTACGGGTTCTACGGGGCTACAGCTTC.